The clone carrying this T cell receptor beta chain was detected many times. Its antigen remains unidentified. Time point meaning: newly diagnosed GD, antithyroid drugs for less than 3 months. RNA extracted from PBMCs served as the sequencing template. The record originates from a study of regulatory T cells in long-lasting Graves disease. Study-wide results and limits: Only peripheral blood was studied, not thyroid tissue. Persistent Graves' patients had lower TCR diversity than newly diagnosed ones.

Deletions cut 6 bases from V and 5 bases from J, with 11 bases between. Germline loops: CDR1 MDHEN, CDR2 SYDVKM. This CDR3 is built from 13 residues. Arm-PCR of CDR3 regions with iRepertoire HTBI primers generated TCR beta libraries. TCRdb re-called the multiplex PCR reads through MiXCR, storing one row per CDR3 protein. Of about 320,000 distinct CDR3 sequences listed, roughly 18% are singletons. This sequence joins TRBV28 and TRBJ2-4, with D perhaps given as TRBD1 or TRBD2 (5 bases each). This material consisted of peripheral blood mononuclear cells (PBMCs), taken at new diagnosis, from a patient treated with antithyroid drugs. The receptor was derived from a female donor with Graves disease. The CDR3 reads CASSFREQNIQYF. The CDR3 region has the DNA TGTGCCAGCAGCTTCAGGGAGCAAAACATTCAGTACTTC.